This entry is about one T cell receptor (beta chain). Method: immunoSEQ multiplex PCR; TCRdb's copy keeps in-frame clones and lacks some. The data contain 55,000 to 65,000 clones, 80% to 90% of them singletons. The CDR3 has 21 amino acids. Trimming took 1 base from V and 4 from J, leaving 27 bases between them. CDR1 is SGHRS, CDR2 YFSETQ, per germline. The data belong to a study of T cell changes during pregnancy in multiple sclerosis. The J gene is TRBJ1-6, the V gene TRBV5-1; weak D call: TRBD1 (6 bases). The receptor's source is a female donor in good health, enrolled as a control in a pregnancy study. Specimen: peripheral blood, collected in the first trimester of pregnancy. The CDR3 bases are TGCGCCAGCAGCTTGCTGCCGGGGGGGCGATTTTCTATATCATATAATTCACCCCTCCACTTT. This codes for CASSLLPGGRFSISYNSPLHF.